This record covers a single T cell receptor (beta chain). The sample comes from a study of tumor-infiltrating lymphocytes in oesophageal squamous cell carcinoma. MiXCR was run by TCRdb on the reads, yielding one entry per CDR3 protein. The sample holds approximately 11,000 distinct CDR3 sequences; nearly 60% are singletons and the top ten take roughly 55%. The CDR3 is 15 amino acids. The V gene's germline CDR1 is MDHEN and CDR2 SYDVKM. With 8 bases removed from V and 13 bases from J, the gap between germline ends came to 27 bases. The clonotype originates from a female donor with esophageal squamous cell carcinoma. This rearrangement joins TRBV28 to TRBJ2-4; D not certain. Input material: blood. The CDR3 spells CASSQTLSHNGPQYF. CDR3 sequence (DNA): TGTGCCAGCTCACAAACCCTCTCCCATAACGGTCCCCAGTACTTC.